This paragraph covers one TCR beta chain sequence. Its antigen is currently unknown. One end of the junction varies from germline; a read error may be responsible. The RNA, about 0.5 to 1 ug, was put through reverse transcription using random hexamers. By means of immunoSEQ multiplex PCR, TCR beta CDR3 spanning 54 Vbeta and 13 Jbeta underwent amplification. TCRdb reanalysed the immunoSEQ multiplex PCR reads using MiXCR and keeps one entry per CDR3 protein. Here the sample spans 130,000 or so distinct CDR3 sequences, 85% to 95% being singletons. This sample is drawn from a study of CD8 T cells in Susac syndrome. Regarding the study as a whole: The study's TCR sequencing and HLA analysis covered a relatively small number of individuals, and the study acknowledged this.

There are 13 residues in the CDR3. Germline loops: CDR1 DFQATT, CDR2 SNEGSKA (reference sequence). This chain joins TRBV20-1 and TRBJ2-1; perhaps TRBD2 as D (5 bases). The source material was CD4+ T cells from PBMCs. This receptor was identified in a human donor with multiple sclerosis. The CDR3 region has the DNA TGCAGTACTAGAGATGGAGAGCGACATGAGCAGTTCTTC. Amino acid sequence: CSTRDGERHEQFF.